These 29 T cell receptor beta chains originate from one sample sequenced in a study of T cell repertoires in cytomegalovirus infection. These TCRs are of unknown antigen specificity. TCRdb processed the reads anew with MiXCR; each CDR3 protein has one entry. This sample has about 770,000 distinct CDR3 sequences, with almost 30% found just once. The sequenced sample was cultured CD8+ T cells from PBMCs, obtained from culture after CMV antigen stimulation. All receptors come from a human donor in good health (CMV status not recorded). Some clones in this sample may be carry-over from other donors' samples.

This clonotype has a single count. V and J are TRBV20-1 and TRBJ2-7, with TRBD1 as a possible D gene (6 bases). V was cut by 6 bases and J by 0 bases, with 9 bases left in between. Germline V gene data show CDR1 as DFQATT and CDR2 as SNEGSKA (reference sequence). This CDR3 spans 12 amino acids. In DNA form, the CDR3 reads TGCAGTGCGCGGACAGCCTCCTACGAGCAGTACTTC. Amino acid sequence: CSARTASYEQYF.

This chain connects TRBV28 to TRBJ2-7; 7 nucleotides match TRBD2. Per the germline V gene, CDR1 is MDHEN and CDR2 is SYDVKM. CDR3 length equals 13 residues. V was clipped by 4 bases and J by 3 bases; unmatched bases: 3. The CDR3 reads CASSSTSNYEQYV. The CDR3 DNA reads TGTGCCAGCAGTTCGACTAGCAACTACGAGCAGTACGTC.

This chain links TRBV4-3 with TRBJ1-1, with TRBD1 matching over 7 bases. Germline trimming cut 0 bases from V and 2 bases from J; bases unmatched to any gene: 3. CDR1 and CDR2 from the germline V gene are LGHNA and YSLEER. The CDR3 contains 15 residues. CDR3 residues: CASSQDTGANTEAFF. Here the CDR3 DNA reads TGCGCCAGCAGCCAAGATACAGGGGCTAACACTGAAGCTTTCTTT.

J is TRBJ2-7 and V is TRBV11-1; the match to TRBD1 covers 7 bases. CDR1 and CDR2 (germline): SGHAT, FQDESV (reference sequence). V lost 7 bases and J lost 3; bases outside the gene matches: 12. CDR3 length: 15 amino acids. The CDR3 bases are TGTGCCAGCACCTCGCGTGGGACAGCTCACTACGAGCAGTACTTC. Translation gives CASTSRGTAHYEQYF.

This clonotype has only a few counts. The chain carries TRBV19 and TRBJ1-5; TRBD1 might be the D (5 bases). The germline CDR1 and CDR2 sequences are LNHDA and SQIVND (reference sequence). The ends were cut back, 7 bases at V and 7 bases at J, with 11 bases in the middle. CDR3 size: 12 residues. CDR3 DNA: TGTGCCAGTACGGGGTCAGGGCAGCCCCAGCATTTT. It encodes CASTGSGQPQHF. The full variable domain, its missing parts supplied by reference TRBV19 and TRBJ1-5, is DGGITQSPKYLFRKEGQNVTLSCEQNLNHDAMYWYRQDPGQGLRLIYYSQIVNDFQKGDIAEGYSVSREKKESFPLTVTSAQKNPTAFYLCASTGSGQPQHFGDGTRLSIL.

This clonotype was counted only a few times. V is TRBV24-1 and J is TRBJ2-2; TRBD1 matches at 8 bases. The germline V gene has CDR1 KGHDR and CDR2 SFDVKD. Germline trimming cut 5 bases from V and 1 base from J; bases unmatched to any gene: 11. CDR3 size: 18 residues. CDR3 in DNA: TGTGCCACCAGTGGGGCGGGACAGGAAGATCTGAACACCGGGGAGCTGTTTTTT. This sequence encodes CATSGAGQEDLNTGELFF.

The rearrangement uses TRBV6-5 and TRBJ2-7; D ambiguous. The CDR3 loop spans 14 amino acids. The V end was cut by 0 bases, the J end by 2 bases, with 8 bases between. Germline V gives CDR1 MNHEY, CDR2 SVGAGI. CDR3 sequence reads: CASSYSMETYEQYF. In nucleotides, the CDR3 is TGTGCCAGCAGTTACTCGATGGAGACCTACGAGCAGTACTTC.

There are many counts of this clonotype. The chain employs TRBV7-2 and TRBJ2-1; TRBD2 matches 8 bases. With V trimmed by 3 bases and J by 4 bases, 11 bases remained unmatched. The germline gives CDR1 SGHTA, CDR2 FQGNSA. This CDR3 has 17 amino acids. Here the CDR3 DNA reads TGTGCCAGCAGCTTTCAGGCCCCTAGCGGGTTTTACAATGAGCAGTTCTTC. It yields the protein CASSFQAPSGFYNEQFF.

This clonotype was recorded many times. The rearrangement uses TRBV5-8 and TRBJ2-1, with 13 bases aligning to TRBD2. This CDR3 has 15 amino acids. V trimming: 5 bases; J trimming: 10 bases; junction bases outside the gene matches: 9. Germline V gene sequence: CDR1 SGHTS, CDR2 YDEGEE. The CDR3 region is CASRPLAGGLWEQFF. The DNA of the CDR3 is TGTGCCAGCAGGCCACTAGCGGGGGGGCTCTGGGAGCAGTTCTTC.

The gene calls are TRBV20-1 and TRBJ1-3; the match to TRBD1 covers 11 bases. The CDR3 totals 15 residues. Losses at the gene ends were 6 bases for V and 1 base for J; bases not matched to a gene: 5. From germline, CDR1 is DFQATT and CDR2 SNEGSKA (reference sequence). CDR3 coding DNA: TGCAGTGCCGTGGGACAGGGGGAGTCTGGAAACACCATATATTTT. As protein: CSAVGQGESGNTIYF.

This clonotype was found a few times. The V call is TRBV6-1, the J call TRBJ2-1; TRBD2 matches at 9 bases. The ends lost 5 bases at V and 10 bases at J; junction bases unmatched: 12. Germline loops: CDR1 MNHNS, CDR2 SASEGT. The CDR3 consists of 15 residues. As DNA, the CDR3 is TGTGCCAGCAGTCGGACTAGCGCCCAAGGGGCGGAGCAGTTCTTC. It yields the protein CASSRTSAQGAEQFF.

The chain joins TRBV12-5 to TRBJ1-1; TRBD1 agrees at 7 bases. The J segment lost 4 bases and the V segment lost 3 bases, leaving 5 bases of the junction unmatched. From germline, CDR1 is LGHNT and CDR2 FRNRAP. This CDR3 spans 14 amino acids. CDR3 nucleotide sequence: TGTGCTAGTGGTTTCTACCCAGGGGGCACTGAAGCTTTCTTT. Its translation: CASGFYPGGTEAFF.

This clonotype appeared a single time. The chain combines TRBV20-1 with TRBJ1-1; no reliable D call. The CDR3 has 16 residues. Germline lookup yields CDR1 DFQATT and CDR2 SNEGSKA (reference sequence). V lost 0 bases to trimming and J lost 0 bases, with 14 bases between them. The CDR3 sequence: CSARDDKRLMNTEAFF. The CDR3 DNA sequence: TGCAGTGCTAGAGATGATAAACGACTGATGAACACTGAAGCTTTCTTT.

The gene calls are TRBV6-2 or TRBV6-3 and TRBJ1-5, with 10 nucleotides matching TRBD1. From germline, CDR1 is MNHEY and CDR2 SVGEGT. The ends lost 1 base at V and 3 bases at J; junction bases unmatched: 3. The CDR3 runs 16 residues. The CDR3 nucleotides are TGTGCCAGCAGTTACTGGGGGACAGGGGACAATCAGCCCCAGCATTTT. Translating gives CASSYWGTGDNQPQHF.

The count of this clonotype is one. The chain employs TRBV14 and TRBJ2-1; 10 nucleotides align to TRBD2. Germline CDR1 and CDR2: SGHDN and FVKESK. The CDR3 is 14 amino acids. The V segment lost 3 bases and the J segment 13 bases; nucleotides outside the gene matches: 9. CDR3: CASSHELAGGSQFF. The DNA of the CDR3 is TGTGCCAGCAGCCATGAATTAGCGGGGGGCTCACAGTTCTTC.

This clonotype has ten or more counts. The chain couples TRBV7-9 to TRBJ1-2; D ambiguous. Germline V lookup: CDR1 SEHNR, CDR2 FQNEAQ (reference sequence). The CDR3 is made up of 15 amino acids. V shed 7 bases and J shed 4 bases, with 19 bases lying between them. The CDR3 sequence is CASTFPTGQSYGYTF. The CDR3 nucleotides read TGTGCCAGCACCTTTCCCACCGGGCAGTCCTATGGCTACACCTTC.

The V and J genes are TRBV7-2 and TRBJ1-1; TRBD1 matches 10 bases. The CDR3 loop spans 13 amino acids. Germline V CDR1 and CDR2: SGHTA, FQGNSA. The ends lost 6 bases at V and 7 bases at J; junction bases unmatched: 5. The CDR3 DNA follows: TGTGCCAGCAGACCGACAGGGGGCAATGAAGCTTTCTTT. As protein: CASRPTGGNEAFF.

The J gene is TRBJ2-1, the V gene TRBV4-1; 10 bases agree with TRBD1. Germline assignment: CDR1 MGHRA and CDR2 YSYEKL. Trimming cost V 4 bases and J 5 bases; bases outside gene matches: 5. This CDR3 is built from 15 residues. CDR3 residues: CASSRSGQGNNEQFF. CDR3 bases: TGCGCCAGCAGCCGGTCGGGACAGGGGAACAATGAGCAGTTCTTC.

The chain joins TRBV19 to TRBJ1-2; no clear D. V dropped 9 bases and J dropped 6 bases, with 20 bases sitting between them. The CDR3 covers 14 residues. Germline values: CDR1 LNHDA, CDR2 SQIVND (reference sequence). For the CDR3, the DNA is TGTGCCAGCTCCCATCCGCCCCCTAAAAATGGCTACACCTTC. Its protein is CASSHPPPKNGYTF.

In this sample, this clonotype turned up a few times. CDR3 sequence: CASSFRTGLKYEQYV. In DNA, the CDR3 is TGTGCCAGCAGTTTCCGGACAGGGTTAAAGTACGAGCAGTACGTC. This chain links TRBV28 with TRBJ2-7, with 8 bases lining up with TRBD1. This CDR3 is 15 amino acids long. The germline V gene has CDR1 MDHEN and CDR2 SYDVKM. The junction had 8 bases not matched to a gene; V was cut back by 3 bases and J by 4 bases.

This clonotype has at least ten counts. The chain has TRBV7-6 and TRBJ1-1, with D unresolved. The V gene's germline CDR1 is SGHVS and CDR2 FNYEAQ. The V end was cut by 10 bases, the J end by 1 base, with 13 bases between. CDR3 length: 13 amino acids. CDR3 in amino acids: CATQEEWNTEAFF. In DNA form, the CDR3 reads TGTGCCACCCAGGAAGAGTGGAACACTGAAGCTTTCTTT.

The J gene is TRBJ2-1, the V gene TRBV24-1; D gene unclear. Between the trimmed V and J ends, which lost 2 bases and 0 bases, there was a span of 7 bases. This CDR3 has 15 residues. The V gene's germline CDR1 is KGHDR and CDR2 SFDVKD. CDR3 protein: CATSDSSSSYNEQFF. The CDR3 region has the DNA TGTGCCACCAGTGATTCTTCGAGCTCCTACAATGAGCAGTTCTTC.

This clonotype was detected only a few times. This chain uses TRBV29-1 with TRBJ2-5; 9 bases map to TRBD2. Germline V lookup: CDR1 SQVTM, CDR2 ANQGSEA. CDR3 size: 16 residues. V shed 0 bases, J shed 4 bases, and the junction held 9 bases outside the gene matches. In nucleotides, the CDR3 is TGCAGCGTTGAAGAGGGGGCTAGCGGGGCCCCAGAGACCCAGTACTTC. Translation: CSVEEGASGAPETQYF.

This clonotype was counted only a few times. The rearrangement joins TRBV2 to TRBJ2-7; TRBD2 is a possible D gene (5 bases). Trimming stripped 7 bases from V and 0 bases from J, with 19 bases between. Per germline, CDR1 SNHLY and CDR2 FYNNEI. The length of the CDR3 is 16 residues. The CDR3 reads CASTHEGTHDSYEQYF. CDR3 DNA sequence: TGTGCCAGCACTCATGAGGGAACTCATGACTCCTACGAGCAGTACTTC.

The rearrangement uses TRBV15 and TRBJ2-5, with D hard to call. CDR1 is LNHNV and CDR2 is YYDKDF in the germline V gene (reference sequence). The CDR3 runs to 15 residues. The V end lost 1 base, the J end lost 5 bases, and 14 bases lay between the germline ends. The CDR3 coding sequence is TGTGCCACCAGCAGAGCCAGCCTGGATGGGGAGACCCAGTACTTC. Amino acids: CATSRASLDGETQYF.

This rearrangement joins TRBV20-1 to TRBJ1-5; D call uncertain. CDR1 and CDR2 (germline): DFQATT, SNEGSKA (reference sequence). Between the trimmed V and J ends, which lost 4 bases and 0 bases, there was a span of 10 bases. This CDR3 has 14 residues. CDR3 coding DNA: TGCAGTGCTATTGAATCCGATAGCAATCAGCCCCAGCATTTT. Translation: CSAIESDSNQPQHF.

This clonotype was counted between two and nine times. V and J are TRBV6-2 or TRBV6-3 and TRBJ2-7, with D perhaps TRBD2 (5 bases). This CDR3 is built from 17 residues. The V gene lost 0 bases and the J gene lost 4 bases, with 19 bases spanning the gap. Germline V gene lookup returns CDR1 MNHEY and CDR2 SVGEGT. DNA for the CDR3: TGTGCCAGCAGTTACTCGAGGGAACAGTCAACCGGTTACGAGCAGTACGTC. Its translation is CASSYSREQSTGYEQYV.

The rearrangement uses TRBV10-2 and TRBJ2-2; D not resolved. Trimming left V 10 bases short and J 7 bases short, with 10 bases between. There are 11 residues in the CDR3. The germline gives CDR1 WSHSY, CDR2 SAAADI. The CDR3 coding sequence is TGCGCCACCGACGCTTTCGGGGAGCTGTTTTTT. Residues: CATDAFGELFF.

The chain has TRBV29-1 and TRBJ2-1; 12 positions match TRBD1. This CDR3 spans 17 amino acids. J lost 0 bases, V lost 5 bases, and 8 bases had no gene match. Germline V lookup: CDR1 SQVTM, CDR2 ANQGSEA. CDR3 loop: CSVYGTGGGSSYNEQFF. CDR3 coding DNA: TGCAGCGTTTACGGGACAGGGGGCGGGAGCTCCTACAATGAGCAGTTCTTC.